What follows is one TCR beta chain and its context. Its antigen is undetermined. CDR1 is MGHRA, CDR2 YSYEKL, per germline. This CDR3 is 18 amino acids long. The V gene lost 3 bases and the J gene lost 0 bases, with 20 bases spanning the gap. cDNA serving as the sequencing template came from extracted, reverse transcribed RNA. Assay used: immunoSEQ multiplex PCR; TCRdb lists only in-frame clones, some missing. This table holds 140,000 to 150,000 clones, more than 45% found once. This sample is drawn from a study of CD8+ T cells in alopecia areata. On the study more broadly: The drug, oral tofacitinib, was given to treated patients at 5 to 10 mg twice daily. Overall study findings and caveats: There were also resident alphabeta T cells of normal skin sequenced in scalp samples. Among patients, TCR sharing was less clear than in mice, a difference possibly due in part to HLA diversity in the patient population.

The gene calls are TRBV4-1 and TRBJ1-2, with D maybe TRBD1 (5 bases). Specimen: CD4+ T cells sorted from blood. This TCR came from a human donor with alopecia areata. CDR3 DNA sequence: TGCGCCAGCAGCCAGGCCCGGTTGGGGACCCGTTCTAACTATGGCTACACCTTC. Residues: CASSQARLGTRSNYGYTF.